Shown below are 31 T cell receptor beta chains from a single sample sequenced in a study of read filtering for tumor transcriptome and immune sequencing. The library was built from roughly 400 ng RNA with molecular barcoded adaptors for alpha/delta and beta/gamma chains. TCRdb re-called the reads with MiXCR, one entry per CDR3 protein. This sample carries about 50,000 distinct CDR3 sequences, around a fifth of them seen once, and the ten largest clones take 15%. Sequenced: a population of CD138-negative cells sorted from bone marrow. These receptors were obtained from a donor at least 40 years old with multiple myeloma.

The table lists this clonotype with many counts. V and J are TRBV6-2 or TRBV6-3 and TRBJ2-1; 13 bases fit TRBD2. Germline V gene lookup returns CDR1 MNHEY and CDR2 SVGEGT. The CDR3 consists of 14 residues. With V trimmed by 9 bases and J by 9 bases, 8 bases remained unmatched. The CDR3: CASHPGLAGLEQFF. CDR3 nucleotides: TGTGCCAGTCACCCGGGACTAGCGGGACTTGAGCAGTTCTTC.

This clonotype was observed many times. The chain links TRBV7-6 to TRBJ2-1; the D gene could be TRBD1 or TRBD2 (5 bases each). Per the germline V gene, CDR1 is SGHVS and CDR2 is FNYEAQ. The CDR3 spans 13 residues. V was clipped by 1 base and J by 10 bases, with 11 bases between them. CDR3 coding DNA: TGTGCCAGCAGCTTAGTCAGAGGGGTCGAGCAGTTCTTC. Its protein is CASSLVRGVEQFF.

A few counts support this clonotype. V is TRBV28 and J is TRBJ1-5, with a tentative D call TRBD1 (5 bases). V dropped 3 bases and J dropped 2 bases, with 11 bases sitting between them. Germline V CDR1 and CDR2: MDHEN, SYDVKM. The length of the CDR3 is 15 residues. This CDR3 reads CASSFQGGGNQPQHF. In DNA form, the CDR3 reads TGTGCCAGCAGTTTCCAGGGCGGAGGCAATCAGCCCCAGCATTTT.

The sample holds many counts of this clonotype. In DNA, the CDR3 is TGCAGGGTGAAACGGCTCACTGAAGCTTTCTTT. It translates to CRVKRLTEAFF. The chain employs TRBV20-1 and TRBJ1-1; D gene uncertain. There are 11 residues in the CDR3. Per the germline V gene, CDR1 is DFQATT and CDR2 is SNEGSKA (reference sequence).

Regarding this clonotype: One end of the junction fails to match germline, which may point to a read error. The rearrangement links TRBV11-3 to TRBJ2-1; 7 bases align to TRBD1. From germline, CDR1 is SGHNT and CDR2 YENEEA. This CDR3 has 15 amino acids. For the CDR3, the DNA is TGTGCCAGCAGCTTAGGACAGGGCCCCTACAATGAGCAGTTCTTT. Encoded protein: CASSLGQGPYNEQFF.

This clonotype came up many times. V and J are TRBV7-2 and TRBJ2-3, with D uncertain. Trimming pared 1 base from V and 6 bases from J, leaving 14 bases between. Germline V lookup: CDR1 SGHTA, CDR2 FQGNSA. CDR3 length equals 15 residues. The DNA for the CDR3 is TGTGCCAGCAGCTTAGTGGCGGACGTCAGGGATACGCAGTATTTT. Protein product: CASSLVADVRDTQYF.

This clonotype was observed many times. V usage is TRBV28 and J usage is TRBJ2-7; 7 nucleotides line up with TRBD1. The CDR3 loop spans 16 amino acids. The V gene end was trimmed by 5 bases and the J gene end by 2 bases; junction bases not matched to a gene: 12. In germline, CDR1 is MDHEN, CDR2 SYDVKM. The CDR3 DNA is TGTGCCAGCAGTGCAACCGGGACAGTCCTAACCTACGAGCAGTACTTC. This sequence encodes CASSATGTVLTYEQYF. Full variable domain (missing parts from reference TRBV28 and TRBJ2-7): DVKVTQSSRYLVKRTGEKVFLECVQDMDHENMFWYRQDPGLGLRLIYFSYDVKMKEKGDIPEGYSVSREKKERFSLILESASTNQTSMYLCASSATGTVLTYEQYFGPGTRLTVT.

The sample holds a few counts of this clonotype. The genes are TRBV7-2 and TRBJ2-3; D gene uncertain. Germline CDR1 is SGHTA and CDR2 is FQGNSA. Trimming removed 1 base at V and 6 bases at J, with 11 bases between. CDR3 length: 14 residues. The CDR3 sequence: CASSLGLLGDTQYF. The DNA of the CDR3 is TGTGCCAGCAGCTTAGGCCTCCTTGGGGATACGCAGTATTTT.

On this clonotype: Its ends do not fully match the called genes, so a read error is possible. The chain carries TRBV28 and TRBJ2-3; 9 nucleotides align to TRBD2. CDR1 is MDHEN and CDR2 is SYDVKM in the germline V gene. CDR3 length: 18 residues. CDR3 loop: CASGFNLLTSGSTDTQYF. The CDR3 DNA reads TGTGCCAGCGGTTTTAATCTGCTGACTAGCGGTTCCACAGATACGCAGTATTTT.

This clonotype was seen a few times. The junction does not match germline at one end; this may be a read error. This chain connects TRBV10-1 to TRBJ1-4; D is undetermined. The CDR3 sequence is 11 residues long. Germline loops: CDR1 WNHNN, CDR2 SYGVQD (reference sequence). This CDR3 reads CASSDPETSIF. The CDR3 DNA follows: TGCGCCAGCAGTGACCCTGAGACTTCTATTTTT.

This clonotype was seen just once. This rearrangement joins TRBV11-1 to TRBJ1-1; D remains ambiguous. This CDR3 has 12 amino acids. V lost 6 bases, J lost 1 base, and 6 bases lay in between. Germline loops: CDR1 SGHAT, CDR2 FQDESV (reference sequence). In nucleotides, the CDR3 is TGTGCCAGCAGTGAGACGAACACTGAAGCTTTCTTT. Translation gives CASSETNTEAFF. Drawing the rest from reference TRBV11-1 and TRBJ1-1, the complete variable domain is EAEVAQSPRYKITEKSQAVAFWCDPISGHATLYWYRQILGQGPELLVQFQDESVVDDSQLPKDRFSAERLKGVDSTLKIQPAELGDSAMYLCASSETNTEAFFGQGTRLTVV.

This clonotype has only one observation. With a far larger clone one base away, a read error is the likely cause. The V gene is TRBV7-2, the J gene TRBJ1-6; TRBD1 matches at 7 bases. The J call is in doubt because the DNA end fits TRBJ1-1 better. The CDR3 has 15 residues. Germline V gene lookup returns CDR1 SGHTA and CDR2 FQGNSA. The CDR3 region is CASSSRSGTATEAFF. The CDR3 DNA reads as TGTGCCAGCAGCTCCCGGTCGGGGACAGCGACTGAAGCTTTCTTT.

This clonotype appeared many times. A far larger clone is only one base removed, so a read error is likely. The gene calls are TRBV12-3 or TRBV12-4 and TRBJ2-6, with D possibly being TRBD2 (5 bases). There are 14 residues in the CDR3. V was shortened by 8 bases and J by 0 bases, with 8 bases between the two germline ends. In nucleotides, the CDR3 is TGTGCCAGCGAGGGCTTCTCTGGGGCCAACGTCCTGACTTTC. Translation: CASEGFSGANVLTF.

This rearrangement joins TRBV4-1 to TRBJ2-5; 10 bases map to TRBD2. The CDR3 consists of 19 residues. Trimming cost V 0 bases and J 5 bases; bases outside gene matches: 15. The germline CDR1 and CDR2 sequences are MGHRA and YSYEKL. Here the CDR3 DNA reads TGCGCCAGCAGCCAAGATAGAAGCGGAGCGGGAGGGCCTGTCGAGACCCAGTACTTC. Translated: CASSQDRSGAGGPVETQYF.

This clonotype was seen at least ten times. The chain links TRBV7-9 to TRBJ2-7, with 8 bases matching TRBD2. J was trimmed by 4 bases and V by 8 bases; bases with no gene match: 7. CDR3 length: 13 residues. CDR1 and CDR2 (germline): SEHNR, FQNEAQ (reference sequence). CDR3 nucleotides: TGTGCCAGCCGCGGGGTAGCGGGATACGAGCAGTACTTC. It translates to CASRGVAGYEQYF.

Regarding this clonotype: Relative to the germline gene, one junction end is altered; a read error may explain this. The CDR3 bases are TGCAGCGTTAAAGATTCAGGCCCCCCGGACTTC. It encodes CSVKDSGPPDF. The chain links TRBV29-1 to TRBJ2-5; D ambiguous. Germline lookup yields CDR1 SQVTM and CDR2 ANQGSEA. The CDR3 loop spans 11 amino acids.

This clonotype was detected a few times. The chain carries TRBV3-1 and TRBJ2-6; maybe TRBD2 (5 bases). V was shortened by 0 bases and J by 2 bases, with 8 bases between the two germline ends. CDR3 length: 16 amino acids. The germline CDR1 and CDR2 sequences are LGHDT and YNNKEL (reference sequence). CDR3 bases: TGTGCCAGCAGCCAAGAAGGGAGAGCTGGGGCCAACGTCCTGACTTTC. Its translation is CASSQEGRAGANVLTF.

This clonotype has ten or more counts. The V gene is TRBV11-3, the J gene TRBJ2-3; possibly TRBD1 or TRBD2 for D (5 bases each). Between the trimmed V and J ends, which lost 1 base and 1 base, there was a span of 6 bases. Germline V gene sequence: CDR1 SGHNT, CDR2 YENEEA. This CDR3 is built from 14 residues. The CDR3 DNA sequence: TGTGCCAGCAGCTTAGCGGGACGCACAGATACGCAGTATTTT. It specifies CASSLAGRTDTQYF.

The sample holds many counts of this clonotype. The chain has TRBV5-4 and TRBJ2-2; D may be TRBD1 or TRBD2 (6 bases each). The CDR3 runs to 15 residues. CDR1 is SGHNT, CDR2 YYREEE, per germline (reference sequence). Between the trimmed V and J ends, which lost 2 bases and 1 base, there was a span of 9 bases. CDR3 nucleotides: TGTGCCAGCAGCTTAGGGGGGAGGAACACCGGGGAGCTGTTTTTT. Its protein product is CASSLGGRNTGELFF. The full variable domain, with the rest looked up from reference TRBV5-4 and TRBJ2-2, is ETGVTQSPTHLIKTRGQQVTLRCSSQSGHNTVSWYQQALGQGPQFIFQYYREEENGRGNFPPRFSGLQFPNYSSELNVNALELDDSALYLCASSLGGRNTGELFFGEGSRLTVL.

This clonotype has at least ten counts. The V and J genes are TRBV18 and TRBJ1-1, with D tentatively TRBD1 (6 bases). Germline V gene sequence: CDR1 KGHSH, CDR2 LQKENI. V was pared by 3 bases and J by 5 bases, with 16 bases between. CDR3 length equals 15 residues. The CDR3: CASSPAAGGRTEAFF. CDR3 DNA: TGTGCCAGCTCACCGGCGGCGGGGGGGCGGACTGAAGCTTTCTTT. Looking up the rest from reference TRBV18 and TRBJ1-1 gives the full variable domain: NAGVMQNPRHLVRRRGQEARLRCSPMKGHSHVYWYRQLPEEGLKFMVYLQKENIIDESGMPKERFSAEFPKEGPSILRIQQVVRGDSAAYFCASSPAAGGRTEAFFGQGTRLTVV.

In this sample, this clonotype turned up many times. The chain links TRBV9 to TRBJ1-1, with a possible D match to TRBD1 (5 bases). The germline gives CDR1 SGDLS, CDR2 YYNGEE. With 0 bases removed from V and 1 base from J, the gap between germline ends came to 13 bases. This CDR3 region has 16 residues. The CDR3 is CASSVEGSGRNTEAFF. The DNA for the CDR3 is TGTGCCAGCAGCGTAGAGGGGTCAGGAAGGAACACTGAAGCTTTCTTT.

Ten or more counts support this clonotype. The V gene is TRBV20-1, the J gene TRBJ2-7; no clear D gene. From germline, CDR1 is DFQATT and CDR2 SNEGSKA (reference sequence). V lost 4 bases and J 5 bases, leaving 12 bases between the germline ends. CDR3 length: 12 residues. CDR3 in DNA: TGCAGTGCTACCCCCTCAGGTAACGAGCAGTACTTC. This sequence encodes CSATPSGNEQYF.

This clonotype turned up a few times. CDR3 sequence (DNA): TGTGCCAGCCGAAGAGATTACGAGCAGTACTTC. Its protein is CASRRDYEQYF. The chain combines TRBV27 with TRBJ2-7; no reliable D call. CDR3 length: 11 amino acids. Trimming took off 8 bases at V and 4 bases at J, with 9 bases between the two ends. Germline CDR1 is MNHEY and CDR2 is SMNVEV (reference sequence).

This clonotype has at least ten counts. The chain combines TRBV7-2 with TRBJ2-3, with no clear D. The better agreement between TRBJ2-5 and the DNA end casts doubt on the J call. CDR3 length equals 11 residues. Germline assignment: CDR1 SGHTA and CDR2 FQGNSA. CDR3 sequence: CASSLGGTQYF. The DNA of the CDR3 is TGTGCCAGCAGCTTAGGAGGGACCCAGTACTTC.

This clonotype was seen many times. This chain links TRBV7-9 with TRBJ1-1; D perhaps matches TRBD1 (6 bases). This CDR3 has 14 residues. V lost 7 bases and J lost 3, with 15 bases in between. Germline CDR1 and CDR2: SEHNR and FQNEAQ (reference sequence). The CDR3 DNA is TGTGCCAGCACCCTAGGGGGGGGCTACACTGAAGCTTTCTTT. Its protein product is CASTLGGGYTEAFF.

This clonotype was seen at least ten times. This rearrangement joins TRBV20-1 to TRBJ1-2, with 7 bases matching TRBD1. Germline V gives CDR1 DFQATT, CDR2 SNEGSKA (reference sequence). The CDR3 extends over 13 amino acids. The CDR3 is CSPFPGQKAGYTF. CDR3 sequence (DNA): TGCAGCCCGTTTCCGGGACAGAAAGCTGGCTACACCTTC.

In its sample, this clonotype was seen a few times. The CDR3: CATSRDSPLGSSTDTQYF. CDR3 DNA sequence: TGTGCCACCAGCAGAGATTCCCCCCTTGGGTCTAGCACAGATACGCAGTATTTT. The V and J genes are TRBV15 and TRBJ2-3, with D unclear. Germline V lookup: CDR1 LNHNV, CDR2 YYDKDF (reference sequence). The CDR3 is 18 residues long. V shed 0 bases and J shed 0 bases, with 16 bases lying between them. Together with reference TRBV15 and TRBJ2-3, the CDR3 gives the full variable domain: DAMVIQNPRYQVTQFGKPVTLSCSQTLNHNVMYWYQQKSSQAPKLLFHYYDKDFNNEADTPDNFQSRRPNTSFCFLDIRSPGLGDTAMYLCATSRDSPLGSSTDTQYFGPGTRLTVL.

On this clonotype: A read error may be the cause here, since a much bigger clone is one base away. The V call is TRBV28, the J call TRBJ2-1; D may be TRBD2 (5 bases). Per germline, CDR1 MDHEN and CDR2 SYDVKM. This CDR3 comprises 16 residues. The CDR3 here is CAGSLSMPGIYNEQFF. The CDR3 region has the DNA TGTGCCGGCAGTCTTTCAATGCCCGGGATATACAATGAGCAGTTCTTC.

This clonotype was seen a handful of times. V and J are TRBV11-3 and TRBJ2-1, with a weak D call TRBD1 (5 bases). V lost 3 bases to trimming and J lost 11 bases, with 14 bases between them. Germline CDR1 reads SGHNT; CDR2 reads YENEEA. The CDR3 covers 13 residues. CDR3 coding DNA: TGTGCCAGCAGCTTGGGCAGGGCAGGGCAGCAGTTCTTC. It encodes CASSLGRAGQQFF. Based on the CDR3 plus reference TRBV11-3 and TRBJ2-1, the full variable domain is EAGVVQSPRYKIIEKKQPVAFWCNPISGHNTLYWYLQNLGQGPELLIRYENEEAVDDSQLPKDRFSAERLKGVDSTLKIQPAELGDSAVYLCASSLGRAGQQFFGPGTRLTVL.

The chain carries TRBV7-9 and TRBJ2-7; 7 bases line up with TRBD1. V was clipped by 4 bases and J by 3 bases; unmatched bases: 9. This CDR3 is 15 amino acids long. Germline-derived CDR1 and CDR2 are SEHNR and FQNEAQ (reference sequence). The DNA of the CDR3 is TGTGCCAGCAGCTCACAGGGGCTTATCAGCTACGAGCAGTACTTC. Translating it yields CASSSQGLISYEQYF.

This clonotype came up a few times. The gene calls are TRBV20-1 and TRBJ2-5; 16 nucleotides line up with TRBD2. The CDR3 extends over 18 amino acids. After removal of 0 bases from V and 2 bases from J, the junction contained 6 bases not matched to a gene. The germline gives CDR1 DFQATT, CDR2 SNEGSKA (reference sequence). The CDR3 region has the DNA TGCAGTGCTAGAGAAGGGACTAGCGGGAGGGCCGGTCAAGAGACCCAGTACTTC. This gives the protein CSAREGTSGRAGQETQYF.